A single sample gave rise to the 5 T cell receptor beta chains below, sequenced in a study of shared clonotypes between healthy human individuals. Naive CD8 cells lacked CD45RO and underwent positive selection for CCR7, leaving out terminally differentiated effector memory CD45RA+ cells. Sequencing was performed with immunoSEQ multiplex PCR; in TCRdb, only in-frame clones are kept and a portion is missing. The sample consists of around 1,900,000 clones, about 94% of them appearing once. The sample comprised naive CD8+ T cells from PBMCs. Receptors originate from a man younger than 30 in good health. Some clones in this sample may be carry-over from other donors' samples.

V usage is TRBV9 and J usage is TRBJ2-1; 10 positions match TRBD2. CDR1 and CDR2 from the germline V gene are SGDLS and YYNGEE. V shed 4 bases, J shed 2 bases, and the junction held 3 bases outside the gene matches. The CDR3 sequence is 15 residues long. The CDR3 spells CASSPSGSPYNEQFF. The CDR3 DNA follows: TGTGCCAGCAGCCCTAGCGGGAGTCCCTACAATGAGCAGTTCTTC.

This chain joins TRBV2 and TRBJ1-2; the D gene is possibly TRBD1 (6 bases). This CDR3 has 18 residues. V gave up 9 bases and J gave up 2 bases, with 28 bases separating them. The germline V gene has CDR1 SNHLY and CDR2 FYNNEI. The CDR3, as DNA: TGTGCCAGTCCCACCTGGGATACAGACAGGTCTGGCAACTATGGCTACACCTTC. It codes for CASPTWDTDRSGNYGYTF.

This chain connects TRBV11-2 to TRBJ2-7, with D tentatively TRBD1 or TRBD2 (5 bases each). V was shortened by 5 bases and J by 3 bases, with 11 bases between the two germline ends. Germline V gene lookup returns CDR1 SGHAT and CDR2 FQNNGV. CDR3 length: 13 residues. The CDR3 DNA is TGTGCCAGCAGCCCGGGACGGCGCTACGAGCAGTACTTC. Translated: CASSPGRRYEQYF.

V and J are TRBV27 and TRBJ2-3; 8 nucleotides line up with TRBD1. This CDR3 is built from 16 residues. The V segment lost 3 bases and the J segment 3 bases; nucleotides outside the gene matches: 8. The germline V gene has CDR1 MNHEY and CDR2 SMNVEV (reference sequence). For the CDR3, the DNA is TGTGCCAGCAGTTTTAGTTCCCACAGGGGGACAGATACGCAGTATTTT. This codes for CASSFSSHRGTDTQYF.

V is TRBV6-5 and J is TRBJ1-1; D remains unclear. The CDR3 is made up of 15 amino acids. Germline CDR1 MNHEY, CDR2 SVGAGI. The V end was cut by 6 bases, the J end by 1 base, with 15 bases between. CDR3 DNA: TGTGCCAGCAGCCCCAACCGTTGGGGGAACACTGAAGCTTTCTTT. Protein product: CASSPNRWGNTEAFF.